Sequencing of this T cell receptor beta chain was carried out in a study of PD-1 blockade in classical Hodgkin lymphoma. The table came from immunoSEQ multiplex PCR; TCRdb's copy has only in-frame clones and leaves some out. The sample carries approximately 27,000 clones, roughly 87% recorded once. In its sample, this clone was seen once. Its matching antigen is unknown. Time point given: cycle 4 day 1 (C4D1), after more than five weeks of nivolumab. All the patients suffered relapse after autologous stem cell transplantation, and brentuximab vedotin exposure differed. Regarding the study as a whole: A significant rise in TCR diversity by C4D1 was seen for CD4+ but not CD8+ cells.

CDR3 length: 16 residues. Germline loops: CDR1 SGHNT, CDR2 YYREEE (reference sequence). After removal of 4 bases from V and 5 bases from J, the junction contained 12 bases not matched to a gene. This clonotype was sampled from a human donor with classical Hodgkin lymphoma. This specimen was peripheral blood mononuclear cells (PBMCs), taken before the fourth cycle of nivolumab. V and J are TRBV5-4 and TRBJ2-4; 7 bases align to TRBD1. CDR3 loop: CASSRVGQATENIQYF. In nucleotides, the CDR3 is TGTGCCAGCAGCCGCGTTGGACAGGCCACAGAAAACATTCAGTACTTC. Complete variable domain (other parts from reference TRBV5-4 and TRBJ2-4): ETGVTQSPTHLIKTRGQQVTLRCSSQSGHNTVSWYQQALGQGPQFIFQYYREEENGRGNFPPRFSGLQFPNYSSELNVNALELDDSALYLCASSRVGQATENIQYFGAGTRLSVL.